This T cell receptor beta chain was captured by sequencing in a study of blood T cells in healthy people across ages. General observations from the study: Per million T cells, TCR beta diversity dropped about linearly as age rose. Naive CD4+ cell counts and diversity both ran higher in long-lived than in aged donors.

This clonotype was detected ten times or more. Its antigen is unknown. The sample, about 10 milliliters of peripheral blood, was drawn from each donor. Germline V gene sequence: CDR1 SGHRS, CDR2 YFSETQ. Trimming took off 0 bases at V and 0 bases at J, with 7 bases between the two ends. This CDR3 has 15 residues. Combining a sample-barcoded 5' primer with a J-beta primer mix, a second PCR ran for roughly 6 to 12 cycles. TCRdb re-derived calls from the 5' RACE reads in MiXCR, one entry per CDR3 protein. The sample carries fewer than 1.5 million distinct CDR3 sequences, roughly 45% recorded once. This sequence originates from a woman aged 18-29 years in good health. This sequence joins TRBV5-1 and TRBJ2-1; possibly TRBD2 for D (5 bases). Material: blood. CDR3 in amino acids: CASSLGDYSYNEQFF. The CDR3 DNA reads as TGCGCCAGCAGCTTGGGTGACTACTCCTACAATGAGCAGTTCTTC. The complete variable domain, with remaining parts taken from reference TRBV5-1 and TRBJ2-1, reads KAGVTQTPRYLIKTRGQQVTLSCSPISGHRSVSWYQQTPGQGLQFLFEYFSETQRNKGNFPGRFSGRQFSNSRSEMNVSTLELGDSALYLCASSLGDYSYNEQFFGPGTRLTVL.